This T cell receptor beta chain appears in the sequencing data of a study of human T cells and chemical hapten exposure. Germline CDR1 and CDR2: MNHNY and SVGAGI (reference sequence). CDR3 length equals 15 residues. V dropped 2 bases and J dropped 1 base, with 9 bases sitting between them. This clonotype was detected ten times or more. Documented time point: patch test 3, about 24 weeks after DPC sensitization. Treatment noted: therapeutic diphenylcyclopropenone sensitization with weekly scalp DPC. From the RACE reads, TCRdb called clonotypes with MiXCR, one entry per CDR3 protein. The repertoire holds about 84,000 distinct CDR3 sequences, under 14% seen once, with under 4.5% in the top ten.

The chain has TRBV6-6 and TRBJ1-3; D not resolved. This sequence originates from a woman in her fifties or sixties with alopecia areata. Some clones in this sample may be carry-over from other donors' samples. The sequenced sample was whole blood, obtained in connection with sensitization to the hapten diphenylcyclopropenone (DPC). CDR3 DNA: TGTGCCAGCAGTTACCTTGGTCTATCTGGAAACACCATATATTTT. Amino acid sequence: CASSYLGLSGNTIYF.